The sequence of this TCR beta chain was determined in a study of OX40 agonist ivuxolimab in advanced cancers. Study-level background: An agonistic human IgG2 monoclonal antibody against OX40 (CD134) was given.

Turning to this clone: Antigen: not known. Its ends do not fully match the called genes, so a read error is possible.

General study points: CD8+ T cells were the subset that, on average, had more expanded clones than CD4+.

Germline lookup yields CDR1 MNHEY and CDR2 SVGAGI. The CDR3 is 11 residues long. Libraries were prepared by immunoSEQ multiplex PCR; TCRdb keeps only in-frame clonotypes and omits some of them. The sample lists tens of thousands of clones; 86% were seen once. Sequenced material: CD4+ or CD8+ T cells sorted from blood, taken in a trial of the OX40 agonist ivuxolimab. The chain carries TRBV6-5 and TRBJ2-1; D is unresolved. The sequence was obtained from an adult with an advanced solid tumor such as melanoma, head and neck, liver or kidney cancer. CDR3 amino acids: CATERYSEQFF. CDR3 coding DNA: TGTGCCACCGAGAGGTACAGTGAGCAGTTCTTC.